Presented here are 2 T cell receptor beta chains from one specimen sequenced in a study of T-cell reconstitution after alpha-beta-depleted transplantation in children. Unique molecular identifiers were incorporated into the prepared TCRbeta library. TCRdb independently ran MiXCR on the PCR reads; one entry per CDR3 protein. The sample consists of roughly 590,000 distinct CDR3 sequences, 15% to 20% of them appearing once. Sequencing was performed on PBMCs from the stem cell graft donor, taken from the stem cell graft. The receptors were sampled from a human donor who donated a stem cell graft to a child with acute myeloid leukemia.

The table lists this clonotype with many counts. The chain has TRBV20-1 and TRBJ1-5; D is unclear. The CDR3 is 12 residues long. Germline lookup yields CDR1 DFQATT and CDR2 SNEGSKA (reference sequence). Trimming left V 1 base short and J 3 bases short, with 4 bases between. The CDR3 region is CSARALNQPQHF. CDR3 nucleotide sequence: TGCAGTGCTAGAGCCCTCAATCAGCCCCAGCATTTT.

The rearrangement joins TRBV20-1 to TRBJ2-2; D possibly corresponds to TRBD1 (5 bases). Germline-derived CDR1 and CDR2 are DFQATT and SNEGSKA (reference sequence). Between the trimmed V and J ends, which lost 0 bases and 6 bases, there was a span of 17 bases. This CDR3 contains 16 residues. This CDR3 reads CSAREDGRVSAGELFF. The CDR3 nucleotides read TGCAGTGCTAGAGAGGATGGCAGGGTGAGCGCCGGGGAGCTGTTTTTT.